Sequencing of this TCR beta chain was carried out in a study of T cells in Graves' hyperthyroidism and ophthalmopathy. General study results and limits: A median 6.5 months before onset, the model predicted ophthalmopathy.

This clonotype has more than one count but fewer than ten. No antigen is known for it. One end of the junction fails to match germline, which may point to a read error. The CDR3 is 14 residues long. CDR1 is MNHEY, CDR2 SVGEGT, per germline. TCR beta CDR3 region amplification was performed from RNA transcripts. HTBI primers were employed in a first-round RT-PCR of the TCR CDR3. TCRdb itself ran the multiplex PCR reads through MiXCR, one entry per CDR3 protein. In the table there are around 200,000 distinct CDR3 sequences, more than 15% of which are singletons. This TCR was sampled from a woman aged 45-60 years with Graves' hyperthyroidism. Sequencing was carried out using blood. J is TRBJ1-1 and V is TRBV6-2 or TRBV6-3; TRBD1 might be the D (6 bases). CDR3 DNA sequence: TGTGCCTGCAGTTACGGACAGAGCAACACTGAAGCTTTCTTT. This sequence encodes CACSYGQSNTEAFF.